This T cell receptor beta chain is from a study of T cell clones after liver transplantation. Study-wide context: Timepoints were pre-transplant, pre-withdrawal, and after withdrawal was completed or failed.

Here immunoSEQ multiplex PCR was the method, and the copy in TCRdb shows in-frame clones only, minus some. This sample yields roughly 120,000 clones, of which 90% are seen a single time; approximately 0.88% belongs to the top ten. Comment on this clone: Its antigen is unidentified. This CDR3 fails to terminate in the conserved phenylalanine or tryptophan, so it likely reflects a read error. Because the CDR3's place on the DNA is in doubt, the DNA is left out and the CDR3 is given as listed by TCRdb.

Study-wide findings and caveats: Small, mixed patient groups and varying post-transplant times limit these conclusions.

Germline values: CDR1 SNHLY, CDR2 FYNNEI. A total of 14 residues make up the CDR3, ends included. The V call is TRBV2, the J call TRBJ2-3; the table's D call, TRBD1, was not checked against the DNA. This clonotype was sampled from a human patient who received a liver transplant. Some T cells may be graft donor cells. The source material was CD4+ T cells from blood, sampled 12 months after liver transplant. CDR3 sequence reads: CASSESPTSPPSSI.